This T cell receptor (beta chain) appears in the sequencing data of a study of T-cell memory formation after mild COVID-19. At the level of the study: TCR clusters largely stayed donor specific.

On this clonotype: The antigen is not known.

Study results and caveats: That cross-reactive memory joined was suggested by some responding clones appearing in pre-infection memory. Contracting clones, day 15 to 85, had balanced CD4/CD8, and later expanders favored CD4+.

Trimming took 2 bases from V and 3 from J, leaving 12 bases between them. From germline, CDR1 is SGDLS and CDR2 YYNGEE. The CDR3 loop spans 14 amino acids. It was 5'RACE with constant-segment primers that produced the TCR alpha and TCR beta cDNA libraries, which carried sample barcodes and UMIs. TCRdb re-derived calls from the 5' RACE reads in MiXCR, one entry per CDR3 protein. The table shows 400,000 or so distinct CDR3 sequences, with around 20% occurring only once. The rearrangement joins TRBV9 to TRBJ2-7; D is undetermined. The sequence derives from an adult woman who had mild COVID-19 (a few samples of this study predate the infection). Cell type and time point are not known. Sequenced sample: PBMCs or a T cell subset sorted from them (not recorded which). CDR3 nucleotide sequence: TGTGCCAGCAGCGTTGGCATATCGAACTACGAGCAGTACTTC. It encodes CASSVGISNYEQYF.